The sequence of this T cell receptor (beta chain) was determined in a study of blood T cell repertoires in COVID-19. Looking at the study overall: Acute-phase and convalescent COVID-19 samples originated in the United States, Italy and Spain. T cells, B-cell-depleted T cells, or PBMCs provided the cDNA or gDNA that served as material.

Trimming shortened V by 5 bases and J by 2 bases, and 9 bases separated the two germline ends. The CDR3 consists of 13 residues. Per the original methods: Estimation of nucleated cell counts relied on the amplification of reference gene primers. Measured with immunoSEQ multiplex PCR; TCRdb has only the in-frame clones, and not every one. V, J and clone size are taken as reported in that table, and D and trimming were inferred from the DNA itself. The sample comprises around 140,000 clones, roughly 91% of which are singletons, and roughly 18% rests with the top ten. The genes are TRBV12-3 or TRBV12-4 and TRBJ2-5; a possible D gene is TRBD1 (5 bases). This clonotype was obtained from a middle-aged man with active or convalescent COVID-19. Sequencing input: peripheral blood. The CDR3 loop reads CASSTGVQETQYF. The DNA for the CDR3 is TGTGCCAGCAGTACAGGCGTACAAGAGACCCAGTACTTC.